A single sample gave rise to the 13 T cell receptor beta chains below, sequenced in a study of cytomegalovirus exposure and HLA in healthy donors. Researchers ran the PCR with 60 Vbeta and 13 Jbeta primers. Sequenced by immunoSEQ multiplex PCR; TCRdb stores in-frame clones only, minus some. The table has some 170,000 clones, about four fifths seen once. Sample: PBMCs. These receptors originate from a woman under 30 in good health and CMV-seropositive.

This clone was recorded only once. The V call is TRBV15, the J call TRBJ2-2, with 11 bases matching TRBD1. J gave up 9 bases and V 5 bases, and 5 bases lay outside the gene matches. Germline CDR1 is LNHNV and CDR2 is YYDKDF (reference sequence). The CDR3 extends over 14 amino acids. The chain's CDR3 is CATSQDRGLRELFF. For the CDR3, the DNA is TGTGCCACCAGCCAGGACAGGGGGCTCCGGGAGCTGTTTTTT.

This clone came up a few times. The CDR3, as DNA: TGTGCCAGCAGCGTGGCGGGGGACTTACCCTACAATGAGCAGTTCTTC. Residues: CASSVAGDLPYNEQFF. The chain recombines TRBV27 with TRBJ2-1, with 7 bases that match TRBD2. The CDR3 extends over 16 amino acids. J lost 2 bases, V lost 6 bases, and 10 bases had no gene match. The germline V gene encodes CDR1 MNHEY and CDR2 SMNVEV (reference sequence).

The rearrangement links TRBV5-1 to TRBJ1-1; D gene uncertain. Trimming stripped 5 bases from V and 4 bases from J, with 18 bases between. The length of the CDR3 is 15 residues. Germline CDR1 reads SGHRS; CDR2 reads YFSETQ. CDR3 protein: CASRFGEGSVTEAFF. The CDR3, as DNA: TGCGCCAGCAGGTTTGGGGAGGGATCGGTCACTGAAGCTTTCTTT.

The chain uses TRBV4-1 and TRBJ2-5, with TRBD2 matching over 12 bases. CDR1 is MGHRA and CDR2 is YSYEKL in the germline V gene. CDR3 size: 16 residues. V dropped 2 bases and J dropped 4; count of bases not matched to a gene: 5. The CDR3 coding sequence is TGCGCCAGCAGCCAAACTAGCGGGGGGCCGGGAGAGACCCAGTACTTC. Its protein is CASSQTSGGPGETQYF.

V usage is TRBV7-9 and J usage is TRBJ2-7; D is possibly TRBD1 (7 bases). The CDR3 length is 15 residues. From germline, CDR1 is SEHNR and CDR2 FQNEAQ (reference sequence). Trimming left V 5 bases short and J 0 bases short, with 14 bases between. This CDR3 is CASSQTGDSSYEQYF. The CDR3 region has the DNA TGTGCCAGCAGCCAAACGGGGGACAGCTCCTACGAGCAGTACTTC.

This chain connects TRBV27 to TRBJ2-3, with D possibly TRBD2 on 7 matching bases. The CDR3 length is 17 residues. CDR1 MNHEY and CDR2 SMNVEV come from the germline V gene (reference sequence). Trimming removed 3 bases at V and 0 bases at J, with 16 bases between. The CDR3 protein is CASSFGGPPSSTDTQYF. For the CDR3, the DNA is TGTGCCAGCAGTTTCGGGGGGCCGCCCTCTAGCACAGATACGCAGTATTTT.

A few counts support this clone. The chain combines TRBV28 with TRBJ1-2, with a possible D match to TRBD1 (6 bases). The germline CDR1 and CDR2 sequences are MDHEN and SYDVKM. The ends were cut back, 3 bases at V and 5 bases at J, with 13 bases in the middle. This CDR3 is 14 amino acids long. This CDR3 reads CASSFLDRSYGYTF. In nucleotides, the CDR3 is TGTGCCAGCAGTTTTCTAGACAGGTCTTATGGCTACACCTTC.

The chain joins TRBV18 to TRBJ2-3, with 8 bases that match TRBD2. Trimming at V came to 6 bases and at J to 3 bases, leaving 5 bases not matched to a gene. The germline V gene has CDR1 KGHSH and CDR2 LQKENI. The CDR3 totals 14 residues. The DNA for the CDR3 is TGTGCCAGCTCCCCGGGACTAGAAACAGATACGCAGTATTTT. Translating it yields CASSPGLETDTQYF.

The chain couples TRBV2 to TRBJ2-2; the D gene is possibly TRBD1 (7 bases). The CDR3 sequence is 13 residues long. Germline CDR1 SNHLY, CDR2 FYNNEI. The V and J ends lost 11 bases and 3 bases respectively, with 13 bases between them. The CDR3 loop reads CAGGGGYTGELFF. The CDR3 nucleotides read TGTGCCGGAGGAGGGGGCTACACCGGGGAGCTGTTTTTT.

The gene calls are TRBV5-8 and TRBJ1-2; 7 bases align to TRBD1. The V segment lost 3 bases and the J segment 4 bases; nucleotides outside the gene matches: 3. From germline, CDR1 is SGHTS and CDR2 YDEGEE. CDR3 length equals 13 residues. CDR3 in DNA: TGTGCCAGCAGCTATCGACAGGGCTATGGCTACACCTTC. Its protein product is CASSYRQGYGYTF. The variable domain in full, with the rest retrieved from reference TRBV5-8 and TRBJ1-2, is EAGVTQSPTHLIKTRGQQATLRCSPISGHTSVYWYQQALGLGLQFLLWYDEGEERNRGNFPPRFSGRQFPNYSSELNVNALELEDSALYLCASSYRQGYGYTFGSGTRLTVV.

The J gene is TRBJ2-3, the V gene TRBV25-1; no reliable D call. The CDR3 contains 15 residues. Between the trimmed V and J ends, which lost 3 bases and 6 bases, there was a span of 16 bases. Germline CDR1 is MGHDK and CDR2 is SYGVNS. The CDR3 coding sequence is TGTGCCAGCAGTGAGCCATCCAACAACCCCGATACGCAGTATTTT. Protein sequence: CASSEPSNNPDTQYF.

This rearrangement joins TRBV19 to TRBJ1-5, with 7 bases identical to TRBD1. CDR1 and CDR2 (germline): LNHDA, SQIVND (reference sequence). The CDR3 length is 14 residues. The V gene end was trimmed by 6 bases and the J gene end by 6 bases; junction bases not matched to a gene: 8. Here the CDR3 reads CASRILPGGQPQHF. The CDR3 bases are TGTGCCAGTAGAATACTTCCAGGGGGTCAGCCCCAGCATTTT.

CDR3 DNA sequence: TGTGCCAGCAGTTCCTGGACTAGCGGGGGTACCTACGAGCAGTACTTC. Its translation is CASSSWTSGGTYEQYF. This rearrangement joins TRBV27 to TRBJ2-7; 13 nucleotides match TRBD2. This CDR3 spans 16 amino acids. Unmatched junction bases numbered 5, after V lost 4 bases and J lost 2 bases. Germline-derived CDR1 and CDR2 are MNHEY and SMNVEV (reference sequence).